This TCR beta chain was sequenced for a study of shared clonotypes between healthy human individuals. Broader study findings: The study found approximately 5% of naive CD4 clonotypes shared across a handful of donors.

CD45RO negativity and positive selection for CCR7 defined naive CD8 cells, a population that excluded terminally differentiated effector memory CD45RA+ cells. Concerning this clone itself: What it binds is not known.

At the deep level, the assay was run. TCRdb's copy holds only in-frame clones and misses some; the assay was immunoSEQ multiplex PCR. The profile covers about 580,000 clones, with 95% to 98% appearing a single time and approximately 0.33% taken by the ten largest. This CDR3 has 16 amino acids. Deletions cut 6 bases from V and 0 bases from J, with 14 bases between. Germline V lookup: CDR1 MDHEN, CDR2 SYDVKM. The TCR sequence derives from a man aged 25-45 years in good health. Sequenced sample: naive CD8+ T cells sorted from blood. The gene calls are TRBV28 and TRBJ1-4; D call uncertain. The CDR3 protein is CASRLWTEATNEKLFF. For the CDR3, the DNA is TGTGCCAGCAGACTTTGGACGGAAGCAACTAATGAAAAACTGTTTTTT.